This T cell receptor beta chain came from a study of blood T cell repertoires in COVID-19. V shed 3 bases and J 4 bases; nucleotides not matched to a gene: 1. The CDR3 runs to 13 residues. Germline loops: CDR1 SGHDT, CDR2 YYEEEE. Here immunoSEQ multiplex PCR was the method, and the copy in TCRdb shows in-frame clones only, minus some. The sample contains 110,000 or so clones, about 89% of which appear only once. The chain has TRBV5-6 and TRBJ1-2; TRBD1 agrees at 9 bases. The origin of this receptor is a human donor with acute or convalescent COVID-19. The donor label of this sample is uncertain. Sequenced material: peripheral blood. CDR3 sequence: CASSSGQGYGYTF. For the CDR3, the DNA is TGTGCCAGCAGCTCGGGACAGGGCTATGGCTACACCTTC. The entire variable domain, with the rest obtained from reference TRBV5-6 and TRBJ1-2, is as follows: DAGVTQSPTHLIKTRGQQVTLRCSPKSGHDTVSWYQQALGQGPQFIFQYYEEEERQRGNFPDRFSGHQFPNYSSELNVNALLLGDSALYLCASSSGQGYGYTFGSGTRLTVV.